One and the same sample provided the 7 T cell receptor beta chains below, sequenced in a study of response to subunit inactivated influenza vaccine. Using its own MiXCR run on the RT-PCR reads, TCRdb lists one record per CDR3 protein. Among 500,000 to 750,000 distinct CDR3 sequences listed, roughly 15% were seen once. The material sequenced was PBMCs from blood, taken roughly 12 days after vaccination. These receptors were collected from a man aged 50 or older who received an inactivated influenza vaccine.

This sequence joins TRBV27 and TRBJ2-7; D is ambiguous. The V gene's germline CDR1 is MNHEY and CDR2 SMNVEV (reference sequence). Between the trimmed V and J ends, which lost 1 base and 7 bases, there was a span of 11 bases. The CDR3 sequence is 13 residues long. Written as DNA, the CDR3 is TGTGCCAGCAGTTTATTCTGGTCCAGGGAGCAGTACTTC. This encodes CASSLFWSREQYF.

This clonotype was observed a few times. This rearrangement joins TRBV5-1 to TRBJ2-1, with a possible D match to TRBD2 (6 bases). This CDR3 has 15 residues. The ends were cut back, 1 base at V and 8 bases at J, with 16 bases in the middle. Per germline, CDR1 SGHRS and CDR2 YFSETQ. The CDR3 DNA reads as TGCGCCAGCAGCTTGCACGGTAGCGGCGGCGATGAGCAGTTCTTC. This codes for CASSLHGSGGDEQFF.

This clonotype has just a few counts. The chain has TRBV20-1 and TRBJ2-7; 12 bases line up with TRBD2. The trim removed 1 base at V and 4 bases at J, leaving 14 bases unmatched. Germline V gene sequence: CDR1 DFQATT, CDR2 SNEGSKA (reference sequence). This CDR3 spans 18 amino acids. In DNA form, the CDR3 reads TGCAGTGCTAGAGTAGGACTAGCGGGACTGCTTTACAGTTACGAGCAGTACTTC. This gives the protein CSARVGLAGLLYSYEQYF.

V is TRBV11-1 and J is TRBJ1-1, with D maybe TRBD1 (5 bases). Germline V CDR1 and CDR2: SGHAT, FQDESV (reference sequence). The CDR3 loop spans 18 amino acids. V shed 3 bases and J shed 1 base, with 21 bases lying between them. The CDR3 nucleotides read TGTGCCAGCAGCTTCGGGGCGGGGGAGTTGGGACCGAACACTGAAGCTTTCTTT. Its protein product is CASSFGAGELGPNTEAFF.

In its sample, this clonotype was seen many times. The V call is TRBV12-3 or TRBV12-4, the J call TRBJ1-6; no reliable D call. Trimming cost V 6 bases and J 16 bases, with 22 bases left between them. This CDR3 spans 14 amino acids. As DNA, the CDR3 is TGTGCCAGCAGCGCCCTCCTCGGCCGTCCTCTACTCCACTTT. Residues: CASSALLGRPLLHF.

The rearrangement uses TRBV27 and TRBJ2-2; maybe TRBD1 (6 bases). CDR1 and CDR2 from the germline V gene are MNHEY and SMNVEV (reference sequence). This CDR3 spans 17 amino acids. With 2 bases removed from V and 1 base from J, the gap between germline ends came to 14 bases. Written as DNA, the CDR3 is TGTGCCAGCAGTTTAGAGCGGCCACAGGGGAACACCGGGGAGCTGTTTTTT. Protein product: CASSLERPQGNTGELFF.

This clonotype was detected a few times. This sequence joins TRBV7-9 and TRBJ2-2; D gene uncertain. This CDR3 has 14 residues. The germline V gene has CDR1 SEHNR and CDR2 FQNEAQ (reference sequence). V shed 3 bases and J shed 1 base, with 6 bases lying between them. CDR3: CASSFKGNTGELFF. The CDR3 nucleotides are TGTGCCAGCAGCTTCAAAGGGAACACCGGGGAGCTGTTTTTT.